The entry below describes one T cell receptor (beta chain). The assay was immunoSEQ multiplex PCR, and TCRdb's table has in-frame clones only and misses some. In the table there are about 69,000 clones, roughly 90% of which are singletons. These data are taken from a study of OX40 agonist ivuxolimab in advanced cancers. About the study: Patients were 82.7% male with ages about 23 to 80, mean around 58.

The germline gives CDR1 SGDLS, CDR2 YYNGEE. The junction had 4 bases not matched to a gene; V was cut back by 0 bases and J by 2 bases. CDR3 length: 15 residues. The receptor was derived from an adult with an advanced solid tumor such as melanoma, head and neck, liver or kidney cancer. The rearrangement joins TRBV9 to TRBJ2-5; 7 nucleotides line up with TRBD1. The sequencing used CD4+ or CD8+ T cells sorted from blood, collected in a trial of the OX40 agonist ivuxolimab. The CDR3 DNA reads TGTGCCAGCAGCGTAGTGGGACAGAAGCAAGAGACCCAGTACTTC. This translates into CASSVVGQKQETQYF.